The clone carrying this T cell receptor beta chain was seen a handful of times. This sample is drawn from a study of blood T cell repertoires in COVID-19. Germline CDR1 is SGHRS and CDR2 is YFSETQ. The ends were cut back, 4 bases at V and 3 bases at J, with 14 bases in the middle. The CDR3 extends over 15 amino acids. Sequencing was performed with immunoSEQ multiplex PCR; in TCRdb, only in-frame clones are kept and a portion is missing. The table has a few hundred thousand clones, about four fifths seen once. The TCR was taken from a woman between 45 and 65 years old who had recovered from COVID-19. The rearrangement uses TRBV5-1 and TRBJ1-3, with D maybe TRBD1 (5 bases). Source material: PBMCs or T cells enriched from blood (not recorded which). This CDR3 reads CASSPQGADGNTIYF. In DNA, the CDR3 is TGCGCCAGCAGCCCTCAAGGGGCGGATGGAAACACCATATATTTT.